Listed below are T cell receptor beta chains from one sample, sequenced in a study of T cells in Graves' hyperthyroidism and ophthalmopathy. Using its own MiXCR run on the multiplex PCR reads, TCRdb lists one record per CDR3 protein. Seen here are some 560,000 distinct CDR3 sequences, 15% to 19% observed once, and the top ten hold 7.3%. The source material was blood. Source of these receptors: a woman aged 30 to 39 with Graves' hyperthyroidism. CDR3s include the opening cysteine and the closing phenylalanine or tryptophan. A D gene is named only where the DNA matches it firmly. The size of a clone is reported for some rows only, either as once, few or many, or as a class for expanded clones.

J gene	clone size	V gene	D gene	CDR3 DNA	CDR3 protein
TRBJ1-3	.	TRBV6-1	TRBD1	TGTGCCAGCAGGCTGGGACAGGGGAGAGGCTCTGGAAACACCATATATTTT	CASRLGQGRGSGNTIYF
TRBJ2-3	many	TRBV28	.	TGTGCCAGCAGCGTACAGGGCCCAGATACGCAGTATTTT	CASSVQGPDTQYF
TRBJ2-1	many	TRBV20-1	TRBD2	TGCAGTGCTAGTTGGCGGGAGAAAAGCGAGCAGTTCTTC	CSASWREKSEQFF
TRBJ2-2	.	TRBV20-1	.	TGCAGTGCCAGACATGGAAACGCCGGGGAGCTGTTTTTT	CSARHGNAGELFF
TRBJ2-1	few	TRBV12-3/TRBV12-4	.	TGTGCCAGCGAAGGGAGTGCCTACAATGAGCAGTTCTTC	CASEGSAYNEQFF
TRBJ1-5	.	TRBV6-6	.	TGTGCCAGCAGTTACAGAGAGAGCAATCAGCCCCAGCATTTT	CASSYRESNQPQHF
TRBJ2-7	.	TRBV10-2	TRBD2	TGCGCCAGCAGGATACCCGGGACTAGCGGAGGGGCGAACTACGAGCAGTACTTC	CASRIPGTSGGANYEQYF
TRBJ1-1	many	TRBV5-1	.	TGCGCCAGCAGCCCGAACACCGGCTGGGGGAACACTGAAGCTTTCTTT	CASSPNTGWGNTEAFF
TRBJ2-7	.	TRBV20-1	TRBD1	TGCAGTGCTAGAGGTCAGGTGGCAGGGGGCCCCTACGAGCAGTACTTC	CSARGQVAGGPYEQYF
TRBJ2-1	.	TRBV14	.	TGTGCCAGCAGCCAAGGAAGTGGCTTCCAGAGCTCCTACAATGAGCAGTTCTTC	CASSQGSGFQSSYNEQFF
TRBJ2-3	many	TRBV27	.	TGTGCCAGCAGTTTATATCAGCGGAGCACAGATACGCAGTATTTT	CASSLYQRSTDTQYF
TRBJ2-2	few	TRBV15	TRBD2	TGTGCCACCAGCTTCACTAGCGGCACCGGGGAGCTGTTTTTT	CATSFTSGTGELFF
TRBJ2-7	many	TRBV28	.	TGTGCCAGCATCGCAACGGGACCCGCTTCCTACGAGCAGTACTTC	CASIATGPASYEQYF
TRBJ1-3	few	TRBV20-1	.	TGCAGTGCTAATCGAGCCGGTGGAAACACCATATATTTT	CSANRAGGNTIYF
TRBJ1-1	few	TRBV27	.	TGTGCCAGCAGTTCCCCCTCAGCTGAAGCTTTCTTT	CASSSPSAEAFF
TRBJ2-7	many	TRBV2	TRBD2	TGTGCCAGCACCAGACTAGCGGACAGCTCCTACGAGCAGTACTTC	CASTRLADSSYEQYF
TRBJ1-2	.	TRBV6-4	.	TGTGCCAGCAGCCGGGACTTTTCTTCGACTAACTATGGCTACACCTTC	CASSRDFSSTNYGYTF
TRBJ1-4	.	TRBV6-4	.	TGTGCCAGCAGTTACTACCTATATGCAACTAATGGAAAACTGTTTTTT	CASSYYLYATNGKLFF
TRBJ2-1	many	TRBV20-1	.	TGCAGTGCTAGTCGGTCAGGGGGGGATGAGCAGTTCTTC	CSASRSGGDEQFF
TRBJ2-7	many	TRBV10-3	TRBD2	TGTGCCATCAGTGACTCTAGCGGAACCTACGAGCAGTACTTC	CAISDSSGTYEQYF
TRBJ2-6	few	TRBV11-2	.	TGTGCCAGCAGGGGGGTGCCTGGGGCCAACGTCCTGACTTTC	CASRGVPGANVLTF
TRBJ2-3	many	TRBV2	TRBD2	TGTGCCAGCGTAGGACTAGCGTCGACGCAGTATTTT	CASVGLASTQYF
TRBJ1-1	.	TRBV6-4	TRBD1	TGTGCCAGCAGGCCGATGGACAGGTCCACTGAAGCTTTCTTT	CASRPMDRSTEAFF
TRBJ1-2	many	TRBV7-2	TRBD1	TGTGCCAGCAGCCCTACAGGGGTGTTTGGCTACACCTTC	CASSPTGVFGYTF
TRBJ2-7	many	TRBV5-7	.	TGTGCCAGCAGCTTGGCCGTTCCTGTATACGAGCAGTACTTC	CASSLAVPVYEQYF
TRBJ2-1	many	TRBV7-8	.	TGTGCCAGCAGCTTACGGGTTTCCGACAATGAGCAGTTCTTC	CASSLRVSDNEQFF
TRBJ2-2	many	TRBV11-2	TRBD2	TGTGCCAGCAGCCCACTAGCGGGCAGCCCCTACACCGGGGAGCTGTTTTTT	CASSPLAGSPYTGELFF
TRBJ1-5	few	TRBV4-1	.	TGCGCCAGCAGCCTTTCTGTTAGGGTGGGGAATCAGCCCCAGCATTTT	CASSLSVRVGNQPQHF
TRBJ1-1	many	TRBV5-1	.	TGCGCCAGCAGCTTGGACCAGGAGGGAACTGAAGCTTTCTTT	CASSLDQEGTEAFF
TRBJ2-1	many	TRBV27	TRBD2	TGTGCCAGCTGGAGCGGGAGGCTAATTGATGAGCAGTTCTTC	CASWSGRLIDEQFF
TRBJ1-5	.	TRBV19	TRBD1	TGTGCCAGTAGTATACCAGGGGGCCTTGTTCAGCCCCAGCATTTT	CASSIPGGLVQPQHF
TRBJ1-5	.	TRBV5-1	TRBD1	TGCGCCAGCAGCCTGGGGACAGAGGGAGGGCCCCAGCATTTT	CASSLGTEGGPQHF
TRBJ2-5	many	TRBV7-6	TRBD2	TGTGCCAGCAGCTCTGGACTAGCGGGTTTGGAGACCCAGTACTTC	CASSSGLAGLETQYF
TRBJ2-2	.	TRBV3-1	.	TGTGCCAGCAGCCGCCCCCCCGGCGGAACTAACACCGGGGAGCTGCTTTTT	CASSRPPGGTNTGELLF
TRBJ1-1	.	TRBV9	.	TGTGCCAGCAGCGTAGATTCAGGGTTGGACACTGAAGCTTTCTTT	CASSVDSGLDTEAFF
TRBJ2-3	.	TRBV24-1	.	TGTGCCACCAGTGGGGCCAACACAGATACGCAGTATTTT	CATSGANTDTQYF
TRBJ1-5	many	TRBV28	.	TGTGCCAGCAGACCCGTGGTGGGGAGTTTGGGCAATCAGCCCCAGCATTTT	CASRPVVGSLGNQPQHF
TRBJ2-3	many	TRBV7-2	.	TGTGCCAGCAGCTTACTCGGCGGTGGGGCAGATACGCAGTATTTT	CASSLLGGGADTQYF
TRBJ2-1	few	TRBV20-1	.	TGCAGTGCTGCCCCGTTTCCTAGCACCCTAAGCTCCTACAATGAGCAGTTCTTC	CSAAPFPSTLSSYNEQFF
TRBJ2-7	many	TRBV20-1	TRBD2	TGCAGTGCTAGACTTAGACTAGCGGTCTACGAGCAGTACTTC	CSARLRLAVYEQYF
TRBJ2-1	many	TRBV7-3	TRBD2	TGTGCCAGCAGCTTAAGCGCTAGCGGATTCAATGAGCAGTTCTTC	CASSLSASGFNEQFF
TRBJ2-1	many	TRBV11-1	TRBD2	TGTGCCAGCAGCTGGGGAGGGGCGCCCAATGAGCAGTTCTTC	CASSWGGAPNEQFF
TRBJ2-5	many	TRBV27	TRBD2	TGTGCCAGCAGTTTGAAGCGGGGGCACCAAGAGACCCAGTACTTC	CASSLKRGHQETQYF
TRBJ2-1	.	TRBV20-1	.	TGCAGTGCTAGATTGGCTAGCCGGAGCTCCTACAATGAGCAGTTCTTC	CSARLASRSSYNEQFF
TRBJ2-1	many	TRBV5-1	.	TGCGCCAGCACCCCACAGGGATCCTACAATGAGCAGTTCTTC	CASTPQGSYNEQFF